These T cell receptor beta chains were read from a single sample in a study of chronic HIV infection and antiretroviral therapy. TCRdb called the 5' RACE reads again in MiXCR, with one record for every CDR3 protein. The sample lists some 38,000 distinct CDR3 sequences; about 8.1% were seen once. The source material was peripheral blood. These receptors were taken from an adult who had HIV and had not received antiretroviral therapy, or was an uninfected healthy control (not recorded which). The CDR3 runs from the conserved cysteine through the conserved F or W. The order of the fields is clone size, D gene, J gene, V gene, CDR3 DNA, CDR3 protein. D genes are given only for firm matches. A clone size is listed for some rows: how often the clone was seen (once, few, many), or a class if it is expanded.

clone_size: -
d_call: TRBD2
j_call: TRBJ2-1
v_call: TRBV5-1
cdr3_nt: TGCGCCAGCAGCCAAGGGACTAGCGGGGGGAATGAGCAGTTCTTC
cdr3_aa: CASSQGTSGGNEQFF

clone_size: -
d_call: -
j_call: TRBJ1-2
v_call: TRBV28
cdr3_nt: TGTGCCAGCAGTTCCTTGACCCAATACTATGGCTACACCTTC
cdr3_aa: CASSSLTQYYGYTF

clone_size: many
d_call: TRBD1
j_call: TRBJ2-3
v_call: TRBV9
cdr3_nt: TGTGCCAGCAGCCTCCTCGACAGGGCAGATACGCAGTATTTT
cdr3_aa: CASSLLDRADTQYF

clone_size: -
d_call: -
j_call: TRBJ2-7
v_call: TRBV15
cdr3_nt: TGTGCCACCAGCAGAGATAGGCCGCCTCCGATATTC
cdr3_aa: CATSRDRPPPIF

clone_size: few
d_call: -
j_call: TRBJ2-1
v_call: TRBV5-5
cdr3_nt: TGTGCCAGCAGCTTCCGGGCCGGATCCTCCTACAATGAGCAGTTCTTC
cdr3_aa: CASSFRAGSSYNEQFF

clone_size: few
d_call: -
j_call: TRBJ1-6
v_call: TRBV10-3
cdr3_nt: TGTGCCATCAGAGCTGGGGGAACGGGTAATTCACCCCTCCACTTT
cdr3_aa: CAIRAGGTGNSPLHF

clone_size: many
d_call: TRBD1
j_call: TRBJ1-4
v_call: TRBV29-1
cdr3_nt: TGCAGCGTTGACCCGGGACAGGGAGACGAAAAACTGTTTTTT
cdr3_aa: CSVDPGQGDEKLFF

clone_size: -
d_call: -
j_call: TRBJ1-4
v_call: TRBV9
cdr3_nt: TGTGCCAGCAGCGTAGATTCAGGCTCGGCTAATGAAAAACTGTTTTTT
cdr3_aa: CASSVDSGSANEKLFF

clone_size: few
d_call: -
j_call: TRBJ2-4
v_call: TRBV29-1
cdr3_nt: TGCAGCGTTGAGAGCTGGGGATCCCCAAACAACATTCAGTACTTC
cdr3_aa: CSVESWGSPNNIQYF

clone_size: once
d_call: -
j_call: TRBJ1-3
v_call: TRBV28
cdr3_nt: TGTGCCAGCAGTTTAGTGAAGGGGGGAAACACCATATATTTT
cdr3_aa: CASSLVKGGNTIYF

clone_size: -
d_call: -
j_call: TRBJ2-1
v_call: TRBV29-1
cdr3_nt: TGCAGCGTTGAAACAGACTACAATGAGCAGTTCTTC
cdr3_aa: CSVETDYNEQFF

clone_size: many
d_call: -
j_call: TRBJ1-2
v_call: TRBV18
cdr3_nt: TGTGCCAGCTCACCAGGCGAAGAATATGGCTACACCTTC
cdr3_aa: CASSPGEEYGYTF

clone_size: -
d_call: -
j_call: TRBJ2-1
v_call: TRBV2
cdr3_nt: TGTGCCAGCAGTGAATCGGCTAGTAACAATGAGCAGTTCTTC
cdr3_aa: CASSESASNNEQFF

clone_size: -
d_call: -
j_call: TRBJ2-3
v_call: TRBV3-1
cdr3_nt: TGTGCCAGCAGCCAAGATCAAAGGGGGGCGCGACTCGCAGATACGCAGTATTTT
cdr3_aa: CASSQDQRGARLADTQYF

clone_size: few
d_call: -
j_call: TRBJ1-4
v_call: TRBV28
cdr3_nt: TGTGCCAGCAGTTTGGGAGAGAAACTGTTTTTT
cdr3_aa: CASSLGEKLFF

clone_size: many
d_call: TRBD1
j_call: TRBJ2-1
v_call: TRBV2
cdr3_nt: TGTGCCAGCCAGACAGGGCCCTACAATGAGCAGTTCTTC
cdr3_aa: CASQTGPYNEQFF

clone_size: -
d_call: TRBD2
j_call: TRBJ2-1
v_call: TRBV4-1
cdr3_nt: TGCGCCAGCAGCCTTCGCCTAGCGGGAGGAAATGAGCAGTTCTTC
cdr3_aa: CASSLRLAGGNEQFF

clone_size: -
d_call: -
j_call: TRBJ1-2
v_call: TRBV7-9
cdr3_nt: TGTGCCAGCGGATCGCCGGGACACCCTCAAAACTATGGCTACACCTTC
cdr3_aa: CASGSPGHPQNYGYTF

clone_size: -
d_call: TRBD1
j_call: TRBJ2-7
v_call: TRBV9
cdr3_nt: TGTGCCAGCAGCGGACAGGGCCTCGAGCAGTACTTC
cdr3_aa: CASSGQGLEQYF

clone_size: many
d_call: -
j_call: TRBJ2-2
v_call: TRBV6-5
cdr3_nt: TGTGCCAGCAGTCCAGTAGAGAGAATAAACACCGGGGAGCTGTTTTTT
cdr3_aa: CASSPVERINTGELFF